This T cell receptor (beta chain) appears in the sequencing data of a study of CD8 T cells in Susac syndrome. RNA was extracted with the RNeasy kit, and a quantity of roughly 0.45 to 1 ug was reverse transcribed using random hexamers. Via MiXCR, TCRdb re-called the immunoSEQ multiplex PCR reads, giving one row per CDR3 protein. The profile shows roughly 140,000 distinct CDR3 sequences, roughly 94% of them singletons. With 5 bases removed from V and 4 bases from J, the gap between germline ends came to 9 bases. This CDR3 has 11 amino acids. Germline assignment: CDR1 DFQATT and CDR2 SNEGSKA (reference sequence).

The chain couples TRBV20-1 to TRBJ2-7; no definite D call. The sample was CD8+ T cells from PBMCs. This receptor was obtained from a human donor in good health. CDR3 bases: TGCAGTGCTTATGGGATGTACGAGCAGTACTTC. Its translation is CSAYGMYEQYF.